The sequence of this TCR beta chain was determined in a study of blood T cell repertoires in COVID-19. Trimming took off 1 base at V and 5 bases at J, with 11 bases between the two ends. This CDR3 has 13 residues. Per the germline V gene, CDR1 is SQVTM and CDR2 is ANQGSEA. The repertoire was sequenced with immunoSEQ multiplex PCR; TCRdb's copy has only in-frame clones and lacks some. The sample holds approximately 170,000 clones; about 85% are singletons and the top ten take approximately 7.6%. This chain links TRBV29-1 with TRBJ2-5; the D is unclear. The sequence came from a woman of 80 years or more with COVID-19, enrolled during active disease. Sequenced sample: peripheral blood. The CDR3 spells CSVEGQAGETQYF. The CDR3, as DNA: TGCAGCGTTGAAGGTCAGGCTGGGGAGACCCAGTACTTC.